This passage covers 10 T cell receptor beta chains from one sample sequenced in a study of blood T cell repertoires in COVID-19 (dated by TCRdb to 2020 to 2022). Library method: the immunoSEQ multiplex PCR assay. Not all clones reach the TCRdb copy of this immuneACCESS table, which keeps in-frame sequences only. Checked studies attribute under half of the gap to unresolved V genes and leave the rest unexplained. This sample holds under 60,000 clones; about nine tenths were observed only once. In total, the top ten clones hold 10% of the sample. The material sequenced was peripheral blood. Receptors were obtained from a human donor with acute or convalescent COVID-19. The donor label of this sample is uncertain.

The rearrangement uses TRBV19 and TRBJ2-2; D unresolved. The CDR3 is 12 residues long. CDR1 is LNHDA, CDR2 SQIVND, per germline (reference sequence). Trimming cost V 5 bases and J 3 bases, with 4 bases left between them. CDR3 protein: CASSLYTGELFF. The CDR3 DNA reads TGTGCCAGTAGTCTATACACCGGGGAGCTGTTTTTT.

This clone was detected only a few times. The V and J genes are TRBV19 and TRBJ1-5; D is unresolved. In germline, CDR1 is LNHDA, CDR2 SQIVND (reference sequence). Trimming pared 5 bases from V and 6 bases from J, leaving 8 bases between. CDR3 length: 12 residues. As DNA, the CDR3 is TGTGCCAGTAGTCAAAGCGGTCAGCCCCAGCATTTT. Translating gives CASSQSGQPQHF. The whole variable domain, remainder taken from reference TRBV19 and TRBJ1-5, is DGGITQSPKYLFRKEGQNVTLSCEQNLNHDAMYWYRQDPGQGLRLIYYSQIVNDFQKGDIAEGYSVSREKKESFPLTVTSAQKNPTAFYLCASSQSGQPQHFGDGTRLSIL.

The J gene is TRBJ1-5, the V gene TRBV24-1; D unresolved. Germline CDR1 KGHDR, CDR2 SFDVKD. The CDR3 is made up of 15 amino acids. V was trimmed by 2 bases and J by 4 bases, leaving 11 bases between them. The CDR3 region is CATSDSRSSNQPQHF. Here the CDR3 DNA reads TGTGCCACCAGTGATTCGAGGAGCAGTAATCAGCCCCAGCATTTT.

V gene TRBV29-1 combines with J gene TRBJ2-1, with TRBD1 matching over 10 bases. Germline lookup yields CDR1 SQVTM and CDR2 ANQGSEA. With V trimmed by 0 bases and J by 1 base, 9 bases remained unmatched. This CDR3 is 18 amino acids long. CDR3 amino acids: CSVEDNRPGQGSYNEQFF. CDR3 DNA: TGCAGCGTTGAAGATAACCGCCCGGGACAGGGGTCCTACAATGAGCAGTTCTTC.

The CDR3 here is CASRGPSASPQHF. The CDR3 DNA reads TGTGCCAGCAGGGGGCCTTCCGCCTCGCCCCAGCATTTT. The genes are TRBV28 and TRBJ1-5; a possible D gene is TRBD1 (5 bases). The CDR3 has 13 amino acids. Trimming pared 6 bases from V and 9 bases from J, leaving 15 bases between. From germline, CDR1 is MDHEN and CDR2 SYDVKM.

This clone turned up a few times. The V gene is TRBV19, the J gene TRBJ2-7; the D gene is possibly TRBD2 (5 bases). The ends were cut back, 3 bases at V and 7 bases at J, with 16 bases in the middle. The germline V gene encodes CDR1 LNHDA and CDR2 SQIVND (reference sequence). There are 14 residues in the CDR3. The CDR3 region is CASSMSYGRGEQYF. DNA for the CDR3: TGTGCCAGTAGTATGTCCTATGGGCGCGGGGAGCAGTACTTC.

The gene calls are TRBV19 and TRBJ2-3; 9 nucleotides match TRBD2. The trim removed 1 base at V and 5 bases at J, leaving 4 bases unmatched. Germline lookup yields CDR1 LNHDA and CDR2 SQIVND (reference sequence). The CDR3 length is 15 residues. Here the CDR3 reads CASSIGLAGQDTQYF. The CDR3, as DNA: TGTGCCAGTAGTATAGGGCTAGCGGGGCAAGATACGCAGTATTTT.

The chain combines TRBV5-1 with TRBJ2-3, with 12 bases lining up with TRBD2. The CDR3 loop spans 17 amino acids. The germline CDR1 and CDR2 sequences are SGHRS and YFSETQ. V lost 4 bases to trimming and J lost 0 bases; unmatched junction nucleotides: 6. The CDR3 spells CASSGWTSGDSTDTQYF. CDR3 DNA sequence: TGCGCCAGCAGCGGCTGGACTAGCGGGGACAGCACAGATACGCAGTATTTT.

The chain is built from TRBV19 and TRBJ1-2; 8 nucleotides agree with TRBD1. CDR3 size: 14 residues. V lost 8 bases, J lost 2 bases, and 7 bases stayed unmatched. CDR1 and CDR2 from the germline V gene are LNHDA and SQIVND (reference sequence). The CDR3 coding sequence is TGTGCCAGTGGTTACTGGGACAGGAACTATGGCTACACCTTC. Translated: CASGYWDRNYGYTF.

The chain recombines TRBV10-3 with TRBJ2-3; TRBD2 matches at 14 bases. Unmatched junction bases numbered 9, after V lost 0 bases and J lost 7 bases. The CDR3 consists of 18 residues. Germline loops: CDR1 ENHRY, CDR2 SYGVKD. Here the CDR3 DNA reads TGTGCCATCAGTGAGTCGTGGGGGACTAGCGGGAGTTCCAATACGCAGTATTTT. Translated, it gives CAISESWGTSGSSNTQYF.